This record concerns one TCR beta chain sequence. Antigen unknown. The iRepertoire nested amplicon-rescue multiplex PCR amplified TCR alpha and beta CDR3s from RNA. Input was roughly 95-450 ng of tissue mRNA or PBMC total RNA. TCRdb re-called the multiplex PCR reads with MiXCR, one entry per CDR3 protein. The table records approximately 120,000 distinct CDR3 sequences, more than 20% of them present only once. Germline CDR1 reads SQVTM; CDR2 reads ANQGSEA. This CDR3 spans 14 amino acids. Trimming removed 6 bases from V and 4 bases from J, with 17 bases in between. This sample was taken from a study of glioma-infiltrating T cells. Study-wide points: Tissue and blood shared very few CDR3 sequences. Gliomas, especially low-grade, showed above-expected tissue-blood divergence; non-neoplastic patients showed below.

The gene calls are TRBV29-1 and TRBJ2-3; D uncertain. The clonotype originates from a human donor with low-grade glioma or glioblastoma, undergoing nonglioma brain surgery, or in good health (not recorded which). The sample comprised glioma tissue, nonneoplastic brain tissue, or PBMCs (not recorded which). The CDR3, as DNA: TGCAGCGTCCCACGGGCAGGCACGGCAGATACGCAGTATTTT. As protein: CSVPRAGTADTQYF.